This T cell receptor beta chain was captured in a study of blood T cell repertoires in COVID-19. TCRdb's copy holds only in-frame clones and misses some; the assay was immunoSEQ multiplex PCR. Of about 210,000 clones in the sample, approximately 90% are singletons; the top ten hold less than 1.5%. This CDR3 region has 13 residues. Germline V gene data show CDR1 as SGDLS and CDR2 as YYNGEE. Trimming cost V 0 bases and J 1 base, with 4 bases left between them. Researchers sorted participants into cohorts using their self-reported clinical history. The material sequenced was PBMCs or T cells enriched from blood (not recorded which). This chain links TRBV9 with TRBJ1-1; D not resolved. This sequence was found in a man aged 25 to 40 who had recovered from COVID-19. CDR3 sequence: CASSVDGNTEAFF. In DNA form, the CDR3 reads TGTGCCAGCAGCGTAGACGGGAACACTGAAGCTTTCTTT. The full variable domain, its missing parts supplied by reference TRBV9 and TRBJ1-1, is DSGVTQTPKHLITATGQRVTLRCSPRSGDLSVYWYQQSLDQGLQFLIQYYNGEERAKGNILERFSAQQFPDLHSELNLSSLELGDSALYFCASSVDGNTEAFFGQGTRLTVV.